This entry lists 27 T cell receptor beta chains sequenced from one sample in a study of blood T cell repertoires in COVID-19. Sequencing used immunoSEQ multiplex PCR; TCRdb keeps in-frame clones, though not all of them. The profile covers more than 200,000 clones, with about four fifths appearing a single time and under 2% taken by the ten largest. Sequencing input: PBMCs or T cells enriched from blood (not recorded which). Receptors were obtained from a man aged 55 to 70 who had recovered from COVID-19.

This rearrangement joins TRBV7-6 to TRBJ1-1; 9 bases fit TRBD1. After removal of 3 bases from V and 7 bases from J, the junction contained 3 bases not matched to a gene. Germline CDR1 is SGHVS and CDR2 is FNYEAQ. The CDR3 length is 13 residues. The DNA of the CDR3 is TGTGCCAGCAGCTTGACAGGGGGTGGTGAAGCTTTCTTT. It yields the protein CASSLTGGGEAFF.

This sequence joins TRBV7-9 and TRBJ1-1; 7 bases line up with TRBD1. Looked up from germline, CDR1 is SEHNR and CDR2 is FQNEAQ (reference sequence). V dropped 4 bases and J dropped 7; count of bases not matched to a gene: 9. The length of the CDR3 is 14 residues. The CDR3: CASSSGQASNEAFF. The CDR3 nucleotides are TGTGCCAGCAGCTCTGGACAGGCTTCCAATGAAGCTTTCTTT.

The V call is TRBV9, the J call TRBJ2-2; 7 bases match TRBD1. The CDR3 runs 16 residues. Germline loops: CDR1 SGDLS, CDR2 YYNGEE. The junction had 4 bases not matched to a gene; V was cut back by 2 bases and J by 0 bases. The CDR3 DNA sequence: TGTGCCAGCAGCGTCCGGACAGGCTCGAACACCGGGGAGCTGTTTTTT. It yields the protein CASSVRTGSNTGELFF. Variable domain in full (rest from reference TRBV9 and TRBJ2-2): DSGVTQTPKHLITATGQRVTLRCSPRSGDLSVYWYQQSLDQGLQFLIQYYNGEERAKGNILERFSAQQFPDLHSELNLSSLELGDSALYFCASSVRTGSNTGELFFGEGSRLTVL.

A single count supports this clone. CDR3 loop: CASRTRGNDSPLHF. The DNA of the CDR3 is TGTGCCAGCAGGACGCGGGGGAATGATTCACCCCTCCACTTT. The rearrangement uses TRBV6-5 and TRBJ1-6, with D tentatively TRBD1 (5 bases). The CDR3 contains 14 residues. Germline V gene data show CDR1 as MNHEY and CDR2 as SVGAGI. V was trimmed by 6 bases and J by 8 bases, leaving 14 bases between them.

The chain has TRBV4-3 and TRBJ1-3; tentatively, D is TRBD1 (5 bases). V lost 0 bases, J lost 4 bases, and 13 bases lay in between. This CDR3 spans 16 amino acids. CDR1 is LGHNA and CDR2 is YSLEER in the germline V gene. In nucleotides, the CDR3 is TGCGCCAGCAGCCAAGATTTCGTGACAGCCGGAAACACCATATATTTT. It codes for CASSQDFVTAGNTIYF.

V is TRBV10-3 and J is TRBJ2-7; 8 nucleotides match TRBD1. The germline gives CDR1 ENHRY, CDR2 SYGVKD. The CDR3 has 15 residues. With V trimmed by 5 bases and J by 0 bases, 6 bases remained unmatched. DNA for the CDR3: TGTGCCATCAGTACCCGGGACAGGAGCTCCTACGAGCAGTACTTC. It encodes CAISTRDRSSYEQYF.

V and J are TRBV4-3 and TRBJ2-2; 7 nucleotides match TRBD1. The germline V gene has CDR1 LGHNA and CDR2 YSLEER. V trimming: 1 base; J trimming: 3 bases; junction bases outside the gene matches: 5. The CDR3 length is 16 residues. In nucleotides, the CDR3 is TGCGCCAGCAGCCAAGGACAGGGATGGTACACCGGGGAGCTGTTTTTT. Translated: CASSQGQGWYTGELFF.

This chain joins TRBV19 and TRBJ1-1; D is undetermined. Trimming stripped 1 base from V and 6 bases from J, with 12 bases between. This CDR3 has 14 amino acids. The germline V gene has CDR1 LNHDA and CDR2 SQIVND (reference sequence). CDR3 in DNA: TGTGCCAGTAGTATAGTACCCTACAGTGCTGAAGCTTTCTTT. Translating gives CASSIVPYSAEAFF.

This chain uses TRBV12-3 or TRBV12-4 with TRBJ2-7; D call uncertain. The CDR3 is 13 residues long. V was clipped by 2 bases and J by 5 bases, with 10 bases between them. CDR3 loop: CASSLRRWNEQYF. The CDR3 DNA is TGTGCCAGCAGTTTACGCAGGTGGAACGAGCAGTACTTC.

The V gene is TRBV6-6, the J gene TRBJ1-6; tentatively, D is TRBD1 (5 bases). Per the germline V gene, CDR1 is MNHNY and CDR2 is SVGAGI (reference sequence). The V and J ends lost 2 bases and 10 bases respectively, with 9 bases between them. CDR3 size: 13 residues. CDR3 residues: CASSYGAESPLHF. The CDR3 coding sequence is TGTGCCAGCAGTTACGGGGCAGAATCACCCCTCCACTTT.

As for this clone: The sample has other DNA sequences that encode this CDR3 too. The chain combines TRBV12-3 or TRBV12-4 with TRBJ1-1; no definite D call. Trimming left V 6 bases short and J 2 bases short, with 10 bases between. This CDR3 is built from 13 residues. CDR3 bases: TGTGCCAGCAGCCGCACGGGAAACACTGAAGCTTTCTTT. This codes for CASSRTGNTEAFF.

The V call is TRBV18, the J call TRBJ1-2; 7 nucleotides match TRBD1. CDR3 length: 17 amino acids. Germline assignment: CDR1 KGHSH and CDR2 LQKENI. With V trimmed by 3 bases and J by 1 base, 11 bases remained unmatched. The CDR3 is CASSPTGGGLHNYGYTF. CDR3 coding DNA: TGTGCCAGCTCACCCACGGGAGGGGGCCTTCATAACTATGGCTACACCTTC.

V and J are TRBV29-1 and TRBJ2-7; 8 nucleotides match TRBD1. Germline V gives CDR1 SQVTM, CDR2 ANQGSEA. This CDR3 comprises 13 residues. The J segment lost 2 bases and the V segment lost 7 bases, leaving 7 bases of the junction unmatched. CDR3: CSGRQGPTYEQYF. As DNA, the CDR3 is TGCAGCGGCCGACAGGGGCCGACCTACGAGCAGTACTTC.

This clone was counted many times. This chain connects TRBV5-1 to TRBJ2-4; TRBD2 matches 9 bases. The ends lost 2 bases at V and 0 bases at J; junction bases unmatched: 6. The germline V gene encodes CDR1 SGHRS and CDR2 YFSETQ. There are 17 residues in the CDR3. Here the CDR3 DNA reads TGCGCCAGCAGCTTCAACGCGGGGGGGATAGCCAAAAACATTCAGTACTTC. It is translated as CASSFNAGGIAKNIQYF. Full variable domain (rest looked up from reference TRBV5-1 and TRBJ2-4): KAGVTQTPRYLIKTRGQQVTLSCSPISGHRSVSWYQQTPGQGLQFLFEYFSETQRNKGNFPGRFSGRQFSNSRSEMNVSTLELGDSALYLCASSFNAGGIAKNIQYFGAGTRLSVL.

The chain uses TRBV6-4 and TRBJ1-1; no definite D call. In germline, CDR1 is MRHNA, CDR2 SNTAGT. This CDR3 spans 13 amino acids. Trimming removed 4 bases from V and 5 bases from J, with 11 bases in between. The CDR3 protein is CASSVVAETEAFF. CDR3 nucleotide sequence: TGTGCCAGCAGTGTGGTAGCAGAAACTGAAGCTTTCTTT.

CDR3 bases: TGTGCCAGCAGTGCCGGGACTAGCAGGCCAGCAGATACGCAGTATTTT. It codes for CASSAGTSRPADTQYF. The chain carries TRBV6-4 and TRBJ2-3; TRBD2 matches 9 bases. Trimming at V came to 4 bases and at J to 4 bases, leaving 9 bases not matched to a gene. Germline CDR1 reads MRHNA; CDR2 reads SNTAGT. The CDR3 contains 16 residues.

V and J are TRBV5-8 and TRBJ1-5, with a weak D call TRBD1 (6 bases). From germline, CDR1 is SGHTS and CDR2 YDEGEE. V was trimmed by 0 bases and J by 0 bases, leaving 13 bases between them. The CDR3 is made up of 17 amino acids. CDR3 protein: CASSLETGDYSNQPQHF. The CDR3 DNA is TGTGCCAGCAGCTTGGAGACAGGCGATTATAGCAATCAGCCCCAGCATTTT. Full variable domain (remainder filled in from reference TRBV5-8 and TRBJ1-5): EAGVTQSPTHLIKTRGQQATLRCSPISGHTSVYWYQQALGLGLQFLLWYDEGEERNRGNFPPRFSGRQFPNYSSELNVNALELEDSALYLCASSLETGDYSNQPQHFGDGTRLSIL.

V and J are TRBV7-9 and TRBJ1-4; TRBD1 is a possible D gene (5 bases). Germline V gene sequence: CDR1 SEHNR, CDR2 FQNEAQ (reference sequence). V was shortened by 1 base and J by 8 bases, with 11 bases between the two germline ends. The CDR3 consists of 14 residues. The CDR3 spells CASSLGLSGEKLFF. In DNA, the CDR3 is TGTGCCAGCAGCTTAGGGCTCTCAGGGGAAAAACTGTTTTTT.

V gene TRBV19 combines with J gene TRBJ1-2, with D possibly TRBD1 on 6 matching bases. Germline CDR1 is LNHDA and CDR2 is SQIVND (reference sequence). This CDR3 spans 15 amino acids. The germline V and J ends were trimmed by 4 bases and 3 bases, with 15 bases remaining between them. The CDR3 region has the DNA TGTGCCAGTAGTACCCGACAGGAAGGGGACTATGGCTACACCTTC. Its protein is CASSTRQEGDYGYTF.

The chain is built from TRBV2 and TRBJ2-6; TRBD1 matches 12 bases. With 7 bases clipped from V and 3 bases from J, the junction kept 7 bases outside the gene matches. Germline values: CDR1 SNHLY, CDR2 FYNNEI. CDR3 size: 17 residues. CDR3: CASNSGQGARGANVLTF. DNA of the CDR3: TGTGCCAGCAACTCGGGACAGGGGGCGCGTGGGGCCAACGTCCTGACTTTC. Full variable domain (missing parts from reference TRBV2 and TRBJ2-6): EPEVTQTPSHQVTQMGQEVILRCVPISNHLYFYWYRQILGQKVEFLVSFYNNEISEKSEIFDDQFSVERPDGSNFTLKIRSTKLEDSAMYFCASNSGQGARGANVLTFGAGSRLTVL.

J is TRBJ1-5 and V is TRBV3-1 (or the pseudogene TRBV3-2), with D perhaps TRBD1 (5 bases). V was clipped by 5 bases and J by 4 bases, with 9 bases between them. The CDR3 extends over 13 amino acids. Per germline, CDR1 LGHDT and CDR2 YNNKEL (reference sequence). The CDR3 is CASSDSINQPQHF. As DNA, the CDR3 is TGTGCCAGCAGCGACAGTATAAATCAGCCCCAGCATTTT.

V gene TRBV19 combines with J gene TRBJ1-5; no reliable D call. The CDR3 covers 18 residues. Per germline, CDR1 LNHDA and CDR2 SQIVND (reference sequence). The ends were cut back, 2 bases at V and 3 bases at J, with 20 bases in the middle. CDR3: CASSIPLTRNDLNQPQHF. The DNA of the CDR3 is TGTGCCAGTAGTATACCCCTGACACGTAACGACCTCAATCAGCCCCAGCATTTT.

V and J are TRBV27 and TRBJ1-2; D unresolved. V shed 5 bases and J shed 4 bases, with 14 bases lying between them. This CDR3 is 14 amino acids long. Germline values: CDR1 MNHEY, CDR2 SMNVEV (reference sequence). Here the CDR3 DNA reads TGTGCCAGCAGTCGCGGATTCGGGGTCTATGGCTACACCTTC. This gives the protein CASSRGFGVYGYTF.

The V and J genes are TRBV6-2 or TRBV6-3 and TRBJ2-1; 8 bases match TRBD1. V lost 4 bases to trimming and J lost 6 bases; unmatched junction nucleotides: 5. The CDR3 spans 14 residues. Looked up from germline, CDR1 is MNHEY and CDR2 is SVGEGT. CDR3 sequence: CASSSTGEFNEQFF. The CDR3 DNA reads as TGTGCCAGCAGTTCGACAGGGGAATTCAATGAGCAGTTCTTC.

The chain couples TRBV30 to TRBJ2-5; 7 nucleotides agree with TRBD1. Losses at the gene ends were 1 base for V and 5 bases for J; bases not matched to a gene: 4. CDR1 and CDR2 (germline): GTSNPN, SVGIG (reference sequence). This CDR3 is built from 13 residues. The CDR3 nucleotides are TGTGCCTGGAGTGGGGGACAGAAGGAGACCCAGTACTTC. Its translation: CAWSGGQKETQYF.

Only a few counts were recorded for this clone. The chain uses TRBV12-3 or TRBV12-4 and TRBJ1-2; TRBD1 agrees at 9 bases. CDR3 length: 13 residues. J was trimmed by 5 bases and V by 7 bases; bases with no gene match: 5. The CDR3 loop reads CASTLQGAYGYTF. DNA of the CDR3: TGTGCCAGCACCCTACAGGGGGCGTATGGCTACACCTTC.

The CDR3 DNA sequence: TGTGCCAGCAGGGGGGGCGGGACAGGGAAAGCTTTCTTT. Amino acid sequence: CASRGGGTGKAFF. V gene TRBV6-5 combines with J gene TRBJ1-1, with TRBD1 matching over 9 bases. Losses at the gene ends were 6 bases for V and 9 bases for J; bases not matched to a gene: 8. Per the germline V gene, CDR1 is MNHEY and CDR2 is SVGAGI. The CDR3 length is 13 residues.